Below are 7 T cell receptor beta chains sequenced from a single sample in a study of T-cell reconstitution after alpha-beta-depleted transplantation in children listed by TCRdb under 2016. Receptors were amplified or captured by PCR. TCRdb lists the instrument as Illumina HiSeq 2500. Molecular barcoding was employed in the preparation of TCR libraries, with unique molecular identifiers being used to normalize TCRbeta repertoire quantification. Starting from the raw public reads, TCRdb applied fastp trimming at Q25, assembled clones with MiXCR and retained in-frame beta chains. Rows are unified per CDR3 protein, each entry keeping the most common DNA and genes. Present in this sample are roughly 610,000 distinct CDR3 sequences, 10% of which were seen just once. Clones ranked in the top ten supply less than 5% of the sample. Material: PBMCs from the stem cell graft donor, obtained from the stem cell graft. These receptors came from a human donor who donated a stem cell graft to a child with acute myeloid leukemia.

CDR3 nucleotide sequence: TGTGCCAGCACTCAGGGCGAAAGTGAAAAACTGTTTTTT. The encoded protein is CASTQGESEKLFF. The gene calls are TRBV7-9 and TRBJ1-4; D perhaps matches TRBD1 (5 bases). CDR1 and CDR2 from the germline V gene are SEHNR and FQNEAQ (reference sequence). This CDR3 region has 13 residues. Trimming removed 7 bases from V and 7 bases from J, with 13 bases in between.

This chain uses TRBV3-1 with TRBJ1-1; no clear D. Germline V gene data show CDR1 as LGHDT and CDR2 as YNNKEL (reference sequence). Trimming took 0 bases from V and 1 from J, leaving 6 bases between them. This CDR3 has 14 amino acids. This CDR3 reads CASSQDWQNTEAFF. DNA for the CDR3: TGTGCCAGCAGCCAAGATTGGCAGAACACTGAAGCTTTCTTT.

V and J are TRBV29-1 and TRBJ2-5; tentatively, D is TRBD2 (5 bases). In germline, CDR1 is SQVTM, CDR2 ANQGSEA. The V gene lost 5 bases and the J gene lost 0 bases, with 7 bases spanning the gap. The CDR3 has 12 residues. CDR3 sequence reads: CSVSDYQETQYF. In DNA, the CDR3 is TGCAGCGTTTCGGACTACCAAGAGACCCAGTACTTC.

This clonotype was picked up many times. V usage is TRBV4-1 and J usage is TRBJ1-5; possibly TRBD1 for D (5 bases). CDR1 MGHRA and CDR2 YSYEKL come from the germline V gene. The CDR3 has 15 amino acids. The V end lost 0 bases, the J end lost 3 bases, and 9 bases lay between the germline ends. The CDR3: CASSQETDYNQPQHF. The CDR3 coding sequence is TGCGCCAGCAGCCAAGAGACAGATTACAATCAGCCCCAGCATTTT.

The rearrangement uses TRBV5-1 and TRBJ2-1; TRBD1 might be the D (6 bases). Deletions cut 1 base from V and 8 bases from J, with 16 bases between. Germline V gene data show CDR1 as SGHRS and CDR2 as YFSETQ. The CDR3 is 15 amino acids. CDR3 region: CASSLSGQTGYEQFF. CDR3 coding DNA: TGCGCCAGCAGCTTGTCAGGACAGACGGGATATGAGCAGTTCTTC. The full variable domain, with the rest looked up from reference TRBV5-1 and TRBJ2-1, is KAGVTQTPRYLIKTRGQQVTLSCSPISGHRSVSWYQQTPGQGLQFLFEYFSETQRNKGNFPGRFSGRQFSNSRSEMNVSTLELGDSALYLCASSLSGQTGYEQFFGPGTRLTVL.

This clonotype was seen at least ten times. CDR3 in DNA: TGCAGCGGGGTTTCTCCCTCGGGGACCCAGTACTTC. The encoded protein is CSGVSPSGTQYF. The rearrangement links TRBV29-1 to TRBJ2-5; D not certain. Germline assignment: CDR1 SQVTM and CDR2 ANQGSEA. The CDR3 totals 12 residues. V lost 7 bases to trimming and J lost 7 bases, with 16 bases between them.

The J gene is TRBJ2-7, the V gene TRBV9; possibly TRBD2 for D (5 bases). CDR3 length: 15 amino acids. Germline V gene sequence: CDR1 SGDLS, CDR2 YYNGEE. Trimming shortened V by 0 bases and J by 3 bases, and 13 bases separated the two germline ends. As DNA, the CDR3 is TGTGCCAGCAGCGTAGAAATTGGCCGGGGCTACGAGCAGTACTTC. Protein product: CASSVEIGRGYEQYF.